These 23 T cell receptor beta chains share one sample of origin, sequenced in a study of blood T cell repertoires in COVID-19. Sequencing was performed with immunoSEQ multiplex PCR; in TCRdb, only in-frame clones are kept and a portion is missing. This sample has 200,000 to 300,000 clones, with over 70% found just once. The sequencing sample was made of PBMCs or T cells enriched from blood (not recorded which). The receptors originated from a middle-aged woman who had been exposed to COVID-19.

V gene TRBV7-2 combines with J gene TRBJ1-2; 8 bases are shared with TRBD1. Germline V gene sequence: CDR1 SGHTA, CDR2 FQGNSA. The trim removed 1 base at V and 6 bases at J, leaving 10 bases unmatched. This CDR3 contains 16 residues. The CDR3 reads CASSLGPGGAGNGYTF. The CDR3, as DNA: TGTGCCAGCAGCTTAGGTCCAGGGGGCGCGGGAAATGGCTACACCTTC.

The V gene is TRBV6-5, the J gene TRBJ2-7, with a weak D call TRBD1 (5 bases). Germline values: CDR1 MNHEY, CDR2 SVGAGI. The ends were cut back, 6 bases at V and 0 bases at J, with 12 bases in the middle. There are 14 residues in the CDR3. The CDR3 region is CASRSPTASYEQYF. The CDR3 DNA follows: TGTGCCAGCAGATCACCGACAGCCTCCTACGAGCAGTACTTC.

The V and J genes are TRBV7-2 and TRBJ2-3, with unresolved D. CDR1 and CDR2 from the germline V gene are SGHTA and FQGNSA. V was shortened by 2 bases and J by 5 bases, with 8 bases between the two germline ends. The CDR3 length is 13 residues. The CDR3 coding sequence is TGTGCCAGCAGCTTATTTCGAGGAGATACGCAGTATTTT. Translating it yields CASSLFRGDTQYF.

This sequence joins TRBV7-3 and TRBJ2-3, with 9 bases that match TRBD1. Per the germline V gene, CDR1 is SGHTA and CDR2 is FQGTGA. This CDR3 has 18 residues. Germline trimming cut 5 bases from V and 0 bases from J; bases unmatched to any gene: 12. The CDR3 protein is CASSRGTGSYPSTDTQYF. CDR3 sequence (DNA): TGTGCCAGCAGCAGAGGGACAGGGAGCTATCCTAGCACAGATACGCAGTATTTT.

The CDR3 loop is CASSETRGVRDTQYF. CDR3 nucleotide sequence: TGTGCCAGCAGTGAAACCAGGGGCGTGAGGGATACGCAGTATTTT. The J gene is TRBJ2-3, the V gene TRBV25-1; a possible D gene is TRBD1 (6 bases). The V end was cut by 2 bases, the J end by 6 bases, with 15 bases between. This CDR3 comprises 15 residues. Germline V lookup: CDR1 MGHDK, CDR2 SYGVNS.

This clone came up once. An end of the junction does not agree with germline; a read error may underlie this. This CDR3 reads CASSLALAGANEQFF. CDR3 coding DNA: TGTGCCAGCAGCTTGGCGCTAGCGGGAGCCAATGAGCAGTTCTTC. The chain employs TRBV5-1 and TRBJ2-1; 10 bases fit TRBD2. The CDR3 length is 15 residues. The germline gives CDR1 SGHRS, CDR2 YFSETQ.

The chain links TRBV6-2 or TRBV6-3 to TRBJ1-5, with a weak D call TRBD1 (5 bases). This CDR3 spans 16 amino acids. Germline V gives CDR1 MNHEY, CDR2 SVGEGT. Trimming removed 5 bases from V and 2 bases from J, with 16 bases in between. Written as DNA, the CDR3 is TGTGCCAGCAGTCACGAAACAGGTTTTGGCAATCAGCCCCAGCATTTT. As protein: CASSHETGFGNQPQHF.

This chain uses TRBV9 with TRBJ2-7, with a weak D call TRBD2 (6 bases). From germline, CDR1 is SGDLS and CDR2 YYNGEE. With 0 bases removed from V and 3 bases from J, the gap between germline ends came to 10 bases. CDR3 size: 14 residues. The CDR3 coding sequence is TGTGCCAGCAGCGTAGGCGGGGCTATCTACGAGCAGTACTTC. Translated, it gives CASSVGGAIYEQYF.

Judged by abundance, this clone is medium-sized. This chain links TRBV28 with TRBJ2-7; unclear D gene. Per the germline V gene, CDR1 is MDHEN and CDR2 is SYDVKM. The V end was cut by 2 bases, the J end by 6 bases, with 14 bases between. The CDR3 consists of 14 residues. The CDR3 DNA is TGTGCCAGCAGTTTACTCTCCCAGGTGGGCGAGCAGTACTTC. Encoded protein: CASSLLSQVGEQYF.

J is TRBJ1-5 and V is TRBV28; D uncertain. This CDR3 contains 13 residues. CDR1 MDHEN and CDR2 SYDVKM come from the germline V gene. Trimming took 3 bases from V and 7 from J, leaving 10 bases between them. The CDR3 reads CASSFPGFQPQHF. The CDR3 DNA reads as TGTGCCAGCAGTTTCCCGGGATTCCAGCCCCAGCATTTT. The whole variable domain, remainder taken from reference TRBV28 and TRBJ1-5, is DVKVTQSSRYLVKRTGEKVFLECVQDMDHENMFWYRQDPGLGLRLIYFSYDVKMKEKGDIPEGYSVSREKKERFSLILESASTNQTSMYLCASSFPGFQPQHFGDGTRLSIL.

For this clone: Compared with germline, one end of the junction differs, possibly owing to a read error. The V call is TRBV11-2, the J call TRBJ1-2; no clear D gene. The CDR3 consists of 14 residues. Germline values: CDR1 SGHAT, CDR2 FQNNGV. In DNA, the CDR3 is TGTGCCAGCAGCTTATCTCCGCAACGCTACAATGCGGCCTTC. Protein: CASSLSPQRYNAAF. Supplemented by reference TRBV11-2 and TRBJ1-2, the full variable domain reads EAGVAQSPRYKIIEKRQSVAFWCNPISGHATLYWYQQILGQGPKLLIQFQNNGVVDDSQLPKDRFSAERLKGVDSTLKIQPAKLEDSAVYLCASSLSPQRYNAAFGSGTRLTVV.

V usage is TRBV28 and J usage is TRBJ2-7; TRBD2 might be the D (6 bases). The germline V and J ends were trimmed by 8 bases and 4 bases, with 9 bases remaining between them. Germline values: CDR1 MDHEN, CDR2 SYDVKM. The CDR3 extends over 11 amino acids. The CDR3 protein is CASPGEYEQYV. CDR3 DNA sequence: TGTGCCAGCCCGGGGGAATACGAGCAGTACGTC.

This clone was seen only once. The V gene is TRBV3-1 (or the pseudogene TRBV3-2), the J gene TRBJ2-5, with D perhaps matching TRBD2 (6 bases). Germline loops: CDR1 LGHDT, CDR2 YNNKEL (reference sequence). Trimming shortened V by 2 bases and J by 3 bases, and 10 bases separated the two germline ends. This CDR3 spans 14 amino acids. CDR3 protein: CASSQRTNKETQYF. The CDR3 region has the DNA TGTGCCAGCAGCCAACGGACTAATAAAGAGACCCAGTACTTC.

This clone was recorded once. This sequence joins TRBV5-6 and TRBJ1-5; a possible D gene is TRBD1 (5 bases). The V and J ends lost 4 bases and 4 bases respectively, with 12 bases between them. Germline V gene data show CDR1 as SGHDT and CDR2 as YYEEEE. This CDR3 region has 14 residues. The CDR3 DNA reads TGTGCCAGCAGCCTCGTAGACAGTAATCAGCCCCAGCATTTT. Amino acid sequence: CASSLVDSNQPQHF.

With regard to this clone: The junction differs from germline at one of its ends, possibly a read error. The chain links TRBV5-1 to TRBJ2-3, with 8 bases fitting TRBD2. Germline CDR1 and CDR2: SGHRS and YFSETQ. The CDR3 runs to 16 residues. Written as DNA, the CDR3 is TGTGCCAGCAGCTGGTCCGTGCGGGAGGCCACAGATACGCAGTATTTT. Amino acid sequence: CASSWSVREATDTQYF.

This chain connects TRBV6-5 to TRBJ2-1; the match to TRBD2 covers 12 bases. Looked up from germline, CDR1 is MNHEY and CDR2 is SVGAGI. The CDR3 is made up of 15 amino acids. V was pared by 6 bases and J by 6 bases, with 6 bases of the junction left unmatched. The CDR3 nucleotides are TGTGCCAGCAGCCATACTAGCGGGAGGACCAATGAGCAGTTCTTC. This encodes CASSHTSGRTNEQFF.

The chain recombines TRBV7-9 with TRBJ2-1; the D gene is possibly TRBD2 (5 bases). CDR3 length: 16 residues. The V gene's germline CDR1 is SEHNR and CDR2 FQNEAQ (reference sequence). V lost 1 base and J 2 bases, leaving 12 bases between the germline ends. CDR3 protein: CASSLGREVPYNEQFF. The CDR3 region has the DNA TGTGCCAGCAGCTTAGGACGGGAAGTCCCCTACAATGAGCAGTTCTTC.

In DNA, the CDR3 is TGCAGTGCCCCCGGGGTCAATGAGCAGTTCTTC. Protein sequence: CSAPGVNEQFF. V is TRBV20-1 and J is TRBJ2-1; D might be TRBD2 (5 bases). Germline CDR1 and CDR2: DFQATT and SNEGSKA (reference sequence). The ends were cut back, 6 bases at V and 6 bases at J, with 9 bases in the middle. This CDR3 spans 11 amino acids.

The chain links TRBV14 to TRBJ1-2, with D possibly TRBD1 on 6 matching bases. The germline gives CDR1 SGHDN, CDR2 FVKESK. Trimming pared 1 base from V and 3 bases from J, leaving 18 bases between. CDR3 length: 17 residues. The CDR3 sequence: CASSQGVLSGGDYGYTF. CDR3 nucleotides: TGTGCCAGCAGCCAAGGAGTCTTGAGTGGGGGCGACTATGGCTACACCTTC.

The chain recombines TRBV3-1 (or the pseudogene TRBV3-2) with TRBJ1-2, with 7 bases aligning to TRBD1. The length of the CDR3 is 16 residues. V shed 6 bases and J 4 bases; nucleotides not matched to a gene: 14. CDR1 and CDR2 from the germline V gene are LGHDT and YNNKEL (reference sequence). In DNA, the CDR3 is TGTGCCAGCAGTAGAGACAGGGCTACGAAGGGCTATGGCTACACCTTC. Translating it yields CASSRDRATKGYGYTF.

This sequence joins TRBV9 and TRBJ2-5; a weak D match, TRBD2 (5 bases). This CDR3 is 15 amino acids long. The V and J ends lost 0 bases and 0 bases respectively, with 9 bases between them. From germline, CDR1 is SGDLS and CDR2 YYNGEE. The CDR3 nucleotides are TGTGCCAGCAGCGTAGAGGCTAGCTACCAAGAGACCCAGTACTTC. The encoded protein is CASSVEASYQETQYF.

The chain recombines TRBV6-1 with TRBJ2-5; 11 nucleotides line up with TRBD2. V lost 3 bases to trimming and J lost 3 bases; unmatched junction nucleotides: 3. The CDR3 is 15 amino acids. Germline values: CDR1 MNHNS, CDR2 SASEGT. The CDR3, as DNA: TGTGCCAGCAGTGAGTCGACTAGCGGGGAAGAGACCCAGTACTTC. Translating it yields CASSESTSGEETQYF.

This chain connects TRBV4-3 to TRBJ1-2; weak D call: TRBD1 (5 bases). This CDR3 has 15 amino acids. V lost 0 bases, J lost 4 bases, and 12 bases lay in between. In germline, CDR1 is LGHNA, CDR2 YSLEER. DNA of the CDR3: TGCGCCAGCAGCCAAGAGGAGGGGTTCTCCTATGGCTACACCTTC. Amino acids: CASSQEEGFSYGYTF.